This TCR beta chain was sequenced during a study of blood T cell repertoires in COVID-19. This table comes from immunoSEQ multiplex PCR, and its TCRdb copy is limited to in-frame clones, with some not included. This sample yields under 200,000 clones, of which 65% to 90% are seen a single time; approximately 1.5% belongs to the top ten. Germline CDR1 reads WNHNN; CDR2 reads SYGVQD (reference sequence). J was trimmed by 6 bases and V by 2 bases; bases with no gene match: 5. The CDR3 has 15 amino acids. The V call is TRBV10-1, the J call TRBJ2-1; 9 bases fit TRBD2. This TCR was sampled from a human donor in a cohort sampled during active COVID-19. The sequenced sample was peripheral blood. The CDR3 sequence: CASSEPGTSSNEQFF. The DNA of the CDR3 is TGCGCCAGCAGTGAGCCGGGGACTAGCTCCAATGAGCAGTTCTTC.